These 10 T cell receptor beta chains originate from one sample sequenced in a study of shared clonotypes between healthy human individuals. The protocol was immunoSEQ multiplex PCR, while the TCRdb copy is restricted to in-frame clones and leaves out a portion. The table has fewer than 650,000 clones, 76% seen once. What was sequenced was PBMCs. All receptors come from a woman between 40 and 55 years old in good health. Some clones in this sample may be carry-over from other donors' samples.

This clone was picked up one time. V is TRBV10-1 and J is TRBJ2-7, with D uncertain. Looked up from germline, CDR1 is WNHNN and CDR2 is SYGVQD (reference sequence). Deletions cut 0 bases from V and 6 bases from J, with 12 bases between. This CDR3 has 14 residues. The CDR3 nucleotides are TGCGCCAGCAGTGAGTCTTTGGAGTATGGCGAGCAGTACTTC. Residues: CASSESLEYGEQYF.

The chain carries TRBV28 and TRBJ2-3, with D possibly being TRBD1 (6 bases). V dropped 5 bases and J dropped 3 bases, with 18 bases sitting between them. The CDR3 runs to 16 residues. The V gene's germline CDR1 is MDHEN and CDR2 SYDVKM. Written as DNA, the CDR3 is TGTGCCAGCAGTCCGGGACAAACCTCAGCGACAGATACGCAGTATTTT. Its translation is CASSPGQTSATDTQYF.

This clone was seen more than once but under ten times. The CDR3 sequence: CASSEGRTGSGEKLFF. CDR3 in DNA: TGTGCCAGCAGTGAAGGGAGGACAGGGAGCGGTGAAAAACTGTTTTTT. The chain carries TRBV6-1 and TRBJ1-4; 8 nucleotides match TRBD1. From germline, CDR1 is MNHNS and CDR2 SASEGT. This CDR3 contains 16 residues. V lost 1 base to trimming and J lost 7 bases; unmatched junction nucleotides: 8.

The chain has TRBV7-2 and TRBJ1-2; D may be TRBD1 (5 bases). Germline CDR1 and CDR2: SGHTA and FQGNSA. Deletions cut 1 base from V and 3 bases from J, with 9 bases between. The CDR3 consists of 14 residues. The CDR3 reads CASSLDGAYYGYTF. The CDR3 nucleotides read TGTGCCAGCAGCTTAGATGGGGCCTACTATGGCTACACCTTC.

The rearrangement uses TRBV29-1 and TRBJ2-1; the match to TRBD2 covers 10 bases. Unmatched junction bases numbered 11, after V lost 0 bases and J lost 9 bases. CDR1 and CDR2 (germline): SQVTM, ANQGSEA. CDR3 size: 16 residues. Here the CDR3 DNA reads TGCAGCGTTGAAGATCTTGGGCTAGCGGGAGTAGGTGAGCAGTTCTTC. Translation: CSVEDLGLAGVGEQFF.

Of note for this clone: It is likely a read error: a sequence one base away is far more abundant. The rearrangement joins TRBV2 to TRBJ1-4; no clear D gene. V was clipped by 7 bases and J by 3 bases, with 9 bases between them. There are 13 residues in the CDR3. Germline V lookup: CDR1 SNHLY, CDR2 FYNNEI. The CDR3 sequence is CASNRIANEKLFF. CDR3 DNA sequence: TGTGCCAGCAACCGGATTGCTAATGAAAAACTGTTTTTT.

This clone came up once. In nucleotides, the CDR3 is TGTGCCAGCAGTGAGGACAGCTGGGCTGCTGGCTACACCTTC. This codes for CASSEDSWAAGYTF. V gene TRBV2 combines with J gene TRBJ1-2, with D perhaps matching TRBD1 (6 bases). V lost 3 bases and J lost 7, with 15 bases in between. The CDR3 runs 14 residues. Per germline, CDR1 SNHLY and CDR2 FYNNEI.

The chain has TRBV7-2 and TRBJ2-2, with 11 bases aligning to TRBD2. Germline V lookup: CDR1 SGHTA, CDR2 FQGNSA. V was clipped by 5 bases and J by 1 base; unmatched bases: 6. This CDR3 comprises 17 residues. The CDR3 DNA sequence: TGTGCCAGCAGCCAAGTTGGGACTAGCGGGAACACCGGGGAGCTGTTTTTT. Encoded protein: CASSQVGTSGNTGELFF.

In its sample, this clone was seen once. The chain has TRBV29-1 and TRBJ2-7; D is undetermined. V lost 4 bases, J lost 3 bases, and 7 bases lay in between. The CDR3 consists of 11 residues. Germline CDR1 reads SQVTM; CDR2 reads ANQGSEA. Here the CDR3 reads CSVGFNYEQYF. CDR3 in DNA: TGCAGCGTTGGGTTTAACTACGAGCAGTACTTC.

This chain uses TRBV27 with TRBJ2-2, with D perhaps given as TRBD1 or TRBD2 (5 bases each). V dropped 2 bases and J dropped 5 bases, with 18 bases sitting between them. Per the germline V gene, CDR1 is MNHEY and CDR2 is SMNVEV (reference sequence). CDR3 length equals 17 residues. CDR3 residues: CASSLPAVPGRTGELFF. In DNA, the CDR3 is TGTGCCAGCAGTTTACCCGCGGTTCCGGGGCGAACCGGGGAGCTGTTTTTT.